The 18 T cell receptor beta chains presented below share a single source sample, sequenced in a study of response to subunit inactivated influenza vaccine. A single record per CDR3 protein comes from TCRdb applying MiXCR to the RT-PCR reads. The sample holds roughly 150,000 distinct CDR3 sequences, roughly a tenth seen once. The sequences come from non-naive T cells sorted from PBMCs, collected 45 days after vaccination. The source is a man in his fifties who received an inactivated influenza vaccine.

This clonotype was recorded at least ten times. This sequence joins TRBV11-2 and TRBJ2-1; 10 bases fit TRBD1. The CDR3 loop spans 16 amino acids. V shed 2 bases, J shed 8 bases, and the junction held 9 bases outside the gene matches. The germline gives CDR1 SGHAT, CDR2 FQNNGV. This CDR3 reads CASSLNFGTGDYEQFF. In nucleotides, the CDR3 is TGTGCCAGCAGCTTAAACTTCGGGACAGGGGATTATGAGCAGTTCTTC.

The rearrangement joins TRBV6-5 to TRBJ2-5; D is tentatively TRBD1 or TRBD2 (5 bases each). Germline V gene data show CDR1 as MNHEY and CDR2 as SVGAGI. V shed 4 bases and J shed 2 bases, with 14 bases lying between them. The CDR3 covers 15 residues. DNA of the CDR3: TGTGCCAGCAGTTTCAATCCGGGGCGACAAGAGACCCAGTACTTC. It codes for CASSFNPGRQETQYF.

This clonotype was seen many times. The chain links TRBV10-3 to TRBJ2-5; a possible D gene is TRBD2 (6 bases). The CDR3 runs to 13 residues. Germline CDR1 and CDR2: ENHRY and SYGVKD. Trimming cost V 11 bases and J 4 bases, with 17 bases left between them. The CDR3 DNA follows: TGTGCCGTCCTCCCGATGGGGGGAGAGACCCAGTACTTC. Amino acids: CAVLPMGGETQYF.

Only a few counts were recorded for this clonotype. The V call is TRBV5-1, the J call TRBJ2-1, with 10 bases fitting TRBD2. The CDR3 consists of 17 residues. Trimming at V came to 0 bases and at J to 7 bases, leaving 10 bases not matched to a gene. Per the germline V gene, CDR1 is SGHRS and CDR2 is YFSETQ. The chain's CDR3 is CASSLGASGSGMNEQFF. The CDR3 DNA is TGCGCCAGCAGCTTGGGGGCTAGCGGGAGCGGTATGAATGAGCAGTTCTTC.

In its sample, this clonotype was seen many times. V gene TRBV4-3 combines with J gene TRBJ2-7; 7 positions agree with TRBD2. The ends lost 3 bases at V and 7 bases at J; junction bases unmatched: 15. The CDR3 runs to 16 residues. The germline gives CDR1 LGHNA, CDR2 YSLEER. CDR3 nucleotides: TGCGCCAGCAGCCAGAACCGGGACGGCGGACTAGGAGAGCAGTACTTC. Protein sequence: CASSQNRDGGLGEQYF.

This clonotype was detected a few times. The V call is TRBV18, the J call TRBJ2-1; D call uncertain. Between the trimmed V and J ends, which lost 2 bases and 5 bases, there was a span of 10 bases. The CDR3 length is 14 residues. Germline loops: CDR1 KGHSH, CDR2 LQKENI. The CDR3 region has the DNA TGTGCCAGCTCACCAACCTACAGAGACAATGAGCAGTTCTTC. This translates into CASSPTYRDNEQFF.

This clonotype has at least ten counts. The chain carries TRBV10-3 and TRBJ2-2; TRBD2 aligns across 10 bases. The CDR3 contains 15 residues. V dropped 10 bases and J dropped 6; count of bases not matched to a gene: 11. The germline V gene has CDR1 ENHRY and CDR2 SYGVKD. Written as DNA, the CDR3 is TGTGCCACCGGAACTACTAGCGGGGAGTCCGGGGAGCTGTTTTTT. It yields the protein CATGTTSGESGELFF.

CDR3 protein: CASTRPRGAHEQYF. DNA for the CDR3: TGTGCCAGCACTCGCCCACGGGGGGCCCACGAGCAGTACTTC. The rearrangement uses TRBV2 and TRBJ2-7; perhaps TRBD2 as D (7 bases). Trimming took 7 bases from V and 5 from J, leaving 18 bases between them. Looked up from germline, CDR1 is SNHLY and CDR2 is FYNNEI. The CDR3 has 14 residues.

This clonotype was counted between two and nine times. The chain uses TRBV4-2 and TRBJ1-2; the D is unclear. Germline V gene data show CDR1 as LGHNA and CDR2 as YNFKEQ. The V end was cut by 0 bases, the J end by 7 bases, with 6 bases between. The CDR3 is 12 residues long. The CDR3 sequence: CASSQEDSGYTF. The CDR3 coding sequence is TGTGCCAGCAGCCAAGAAGACTCTGGCTACACCTTC.

The chain has TRBV7-6 and TRBJ1-6; D ambiguous. Germline-derived CDR1 and CDR2 are SGHVS and FNYEAQ. Trimming cost V 2 bases and J 8 bases, with 10 bases left between them. This CDR3 is 14 amino acids long. CDR3 bases: TGTGCCAGCAGCTTATCAGCCGGGGATTCACCCCTCCACTTT. Amino acid sequence: CASSLSAGDSPLHF.

At least ten counts were recorded for this clonotype. CDR3 bases: TGCGCCAGCAGCTTGAGCCGGGGCCCCTTGGATGAAAAACTGTTTTTT. Its protein product is CASSLSRGPLDEKLFF. The gene calls are TRBV5-1 and TRBJ1-4, with D perhaps TRBD1 (5 bases). CDR1 is SGHRS and CDR2 is YFSETQ in the germline V gene. The CDR3 covers 16 residues. V lost 1 base and J lost 6, with 16 bases in between.

This clonotype was picked up a small number of times. The chain links TRBV5-1 to TRBJ2-7; 10 nucleotides match TRBD2. The CDR3 has 17 amino acids. The germline gives CDR1 SGHRS, CDR2 YFSETQ. The trim removed 6 bases at V and 7 bases at J, leaving 19 bases unmatched. CDR3 loop: CASTHGGLSSGRGEQYF. CDR3 coding DNA: TGCGCCAGCACCCACGGGGGGCTTTCTAGCGGGAGAGGAGAGCAGTACTTC.

This clonotype showed up just a few times. The V call is TRBV11-2, the J call TRBJ1-5; D ambiguous. This CDR3 is built from 13 residues. The V gene's germline CDR1 is SGHAT and CDR2 FQNNGV. The germline V and J ends were trimmed by 1 base and 9 bases, with 10 bases remaining between them. CDR3 residues: CASSLVGVGPQHF. For the CDR3, the DNA is TGTGCCAGCAGCTTAGTCGGTGTTGGGCCCCAGCATTTT.

This clonotype was seen ten or more times. The V gene is TRBV28, the J gene TRBJ1-3; D remains unclear. Between the trimmed V and J ends, which lost 5 bases and 0 bases, there was a span of 5 bases. Germline assignment: CDR1 MDHEN and CDR2 SYDVKM. CDR3 length: 13 amino acids. This chain's CDR3 is CASSRDSGNTIYF. CDR3 sequence (DNA): TGTGCCAGCAGTCGGGACTCTGGAAACACCATATATTTT.

The chain uses TRBV7-2 and TRBJ1-5; D unclear. CDR1 is SGHTA and CDR2 is FQGNSA in the germline V gene. The ends were cut back, 5 bases at V and 3 bases at J, with 14 bases in the middle. The CDR3 is made up of 15 amino acids. The CDR3 DNA reads as TGTGCCAGCAGCAGGGATTCGGGGAACAATCAGCCCCAGCATTTT. This translates into CASSRDSGNNQPQHF.

About this clonotype itself: One base away lies a much larger clone, so this may be a sequencing read error. The CDR3 sequence is CASSPVDRVKTYEQYF. For the CDR3, the DNA is TGCGCCAGCAGCCCCGTTGACAGGGTCAAAACCTACGAGCAGTACTTC. This rearrangement joins TRBV4-1 to TRBJ2-7, with TRBD1 matching over 7 bases. The germline V gene has CDR1 MGHRA and CDR2 YSYEKL. The CDR3 sequence is 16 residues long. Trimming removed 4 bases from V and 2 bases from J; junction bases left unmatched: 11.

This clonotype was found a few times. The chain links TRBV12-5 to TRBJ1-2, with D uncertain. Germline loops: CDR1 LGHNT, CDR2 FRNRAP. This CDR3 contains 14 residues. V shed 0 bases and J shed 5 bases, with 10 bases lying between them. This CDR3 reads CASGLVDREYGYTF. In DNA, the CDR3 is TGTGCTAGTGGTTTGGTAGACCGGGAGTATGGCTACACCTTC. Complete variable domain (other parts from reference TRBV12-5 and TRBJ1-2): DARVTQTPRHKVTEMGQEVTMRCQPILGHNTVFWYRQTMMQGLELLAYFRNRAPLDDSGMPKDRFSAEMPDATLATLKIQPSEPRDSAVYFCASGLVDREYGYTFGSGTRLTVV.

The chain uses TRBV7-2 and TRBJ2-5; possible D gene TRBD2, 5 bases. This CDR3 has 14 residues. Between the trimmed V and J ends, which lost 3 bases and 1 base, there was a span of 9 bases. Germline lookup yields CDR1 SGHTA and CDR2 FQGNSA. The CDR3 DNA is TGTGCCAGCAGCTTTAGCGTTGGCCAAGAGACCCAGTACTTC. This codes for CASSFSVGQETQYF.